This T cell receptor (beta chain) was sequenced in a study of CD8 T cells in ankylosing spondylitis. Study-wide points: The authors reported significant enrichment of disease-linked clones in matched ankylosing spondylitis synovial fluid. Both synovial fluid and blood in reactive arthritis had previously been reported to carry some motif variants. Within peripheral blood, clones linked to disease were CD8+ and relatively rare.

In regard to this clonotype: The target antigen is unknown.

The CDR3 extends over 16 amino acids. Germline lookup yields CDR1 ENHRY and CDR2 SYGVKD. The germline V and J ends were trimmed by 3 bases and 0 bases, with 14 bases remaining between them. Researchers built TCR beta libraries using quantitative 5'-RACE with molecular barcodes. TCRdb analysed the 5' RACE reads with MiXCR anew, one entry per CDR3 protein. The data contain approximately 140,000 distinct CDR3 sequences, approximately 9.2% of them seen just once; the ten biggest clones take up 6% to 9.5%. This sequence originates from a male donor with ankylosing spondylitis. Sample: synovial fluid, either unsorted or a sorted T cell fraction (not recorded which). The gene calls are TRBV10-3 and TRBJ2-5; tentative D call: TRBD2 (5 bases). This chain's CDR3 is CAISEGGPTYQETQYF. DNA of the CDR3: TGTGCCATCAGTGAAGGAGGACCGACGTACCAAGAGACCCAGTACTTC.